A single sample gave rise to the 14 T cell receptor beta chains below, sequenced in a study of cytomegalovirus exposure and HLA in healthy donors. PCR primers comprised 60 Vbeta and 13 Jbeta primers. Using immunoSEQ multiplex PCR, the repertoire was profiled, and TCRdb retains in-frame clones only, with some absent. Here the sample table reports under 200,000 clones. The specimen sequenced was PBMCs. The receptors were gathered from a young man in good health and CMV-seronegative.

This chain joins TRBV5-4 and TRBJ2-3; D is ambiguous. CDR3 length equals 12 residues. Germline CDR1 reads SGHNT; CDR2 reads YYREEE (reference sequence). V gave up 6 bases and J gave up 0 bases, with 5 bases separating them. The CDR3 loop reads CASTTSTDTQYF. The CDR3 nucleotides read TGTGCCAGCACGACTAGCACAGATACGCAGTATTTT.

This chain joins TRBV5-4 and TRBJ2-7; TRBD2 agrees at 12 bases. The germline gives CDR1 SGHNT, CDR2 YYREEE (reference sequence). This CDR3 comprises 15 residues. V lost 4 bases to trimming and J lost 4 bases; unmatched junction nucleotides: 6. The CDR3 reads CASSGGLAGPYEQYF. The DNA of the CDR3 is TGTGCCAGCAGCGGCGGACTAGCGGGACCTTACGAGCAGTACTTC.

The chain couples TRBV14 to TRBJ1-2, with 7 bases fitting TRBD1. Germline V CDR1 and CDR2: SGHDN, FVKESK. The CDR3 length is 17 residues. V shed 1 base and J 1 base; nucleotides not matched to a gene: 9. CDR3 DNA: TGTGCCAGCAGCCAAGCCTCCAGGGGGATCCTTAACTATGGCTACACCTTC. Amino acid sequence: CASSQASRGILNYGYTF.

CDR3 amino acids: CSVERGGTGKFF. The CDR3 DNA reads as TGCAGCGTTGAAAGGGGCGGGACAGGGAAGTTCTTC. The chain links TRBV29-1 to TRBJ2-1; 9 bases are shared with TRBD1. V lost 2 bases and J lost 14; bases outside the gene matches: 7. CDR1 SQVTM and CDR2 ANQGSEA come from the germline V gene. This CDR3 region has 12 residues.

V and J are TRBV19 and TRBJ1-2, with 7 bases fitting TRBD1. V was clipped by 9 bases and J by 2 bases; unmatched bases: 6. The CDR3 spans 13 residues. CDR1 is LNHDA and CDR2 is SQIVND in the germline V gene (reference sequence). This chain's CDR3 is CASRLDRNYGYTF. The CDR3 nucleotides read TGTGCCAGCAGGTTGGACAGGAACTATGGCTACACCTTC.

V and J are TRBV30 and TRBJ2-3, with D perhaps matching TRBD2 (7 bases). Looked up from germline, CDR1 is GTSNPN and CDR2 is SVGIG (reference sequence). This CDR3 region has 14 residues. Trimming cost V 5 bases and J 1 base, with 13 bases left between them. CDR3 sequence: CAWGKGGGTDTQYF. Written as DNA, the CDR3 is TGTGCCTGGGGAAAGGGGGGGGGCACAGATACGCAGTATTTT. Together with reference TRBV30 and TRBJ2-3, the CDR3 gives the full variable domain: SQTIHQWPATLVQPVGSPLSLECTVEGTSNPNLYWYRQAAGRGLQLLFYSVGIGQISSEVPQNLSASRPQDRQFILSSKKLLLSDSGFYLCAWGKGGGTDTQYFGPGTRLTVL.

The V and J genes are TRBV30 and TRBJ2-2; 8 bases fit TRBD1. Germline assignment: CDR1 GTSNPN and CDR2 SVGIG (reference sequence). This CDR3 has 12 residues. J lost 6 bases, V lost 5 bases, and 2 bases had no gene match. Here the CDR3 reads CAWPTGAGELFF. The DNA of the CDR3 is TGTGCCTGGCCGACAGGGGCCGGGGAGCTGTTTTTT. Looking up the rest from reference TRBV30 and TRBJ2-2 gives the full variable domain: SQTIHQWPATLVQPVGSPLSLECTVEGTSNPNLYWYRQAAGRGLQLLFYSVGIGQISSEVPQNLSASRPQDRQFILSSKKLLLSDSGFYLCAWPTGAGELFFGEGSRLTVL.

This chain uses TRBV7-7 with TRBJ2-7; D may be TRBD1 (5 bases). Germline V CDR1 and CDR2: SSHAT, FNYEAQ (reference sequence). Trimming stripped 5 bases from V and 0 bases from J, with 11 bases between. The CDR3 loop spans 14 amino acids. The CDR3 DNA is TGTGCCAGCAGCCCAATGACAGACTCCTACGAGCAGTACTTC. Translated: CASSPMTDSYEQYF.

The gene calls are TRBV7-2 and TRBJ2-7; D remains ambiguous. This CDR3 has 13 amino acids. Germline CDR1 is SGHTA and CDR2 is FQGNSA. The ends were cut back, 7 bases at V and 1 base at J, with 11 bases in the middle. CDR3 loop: CASNAQESYEQYF. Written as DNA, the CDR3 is TGTGCCAGCAACGCCCAGGAATCCTACGAGCAGTACTTC.

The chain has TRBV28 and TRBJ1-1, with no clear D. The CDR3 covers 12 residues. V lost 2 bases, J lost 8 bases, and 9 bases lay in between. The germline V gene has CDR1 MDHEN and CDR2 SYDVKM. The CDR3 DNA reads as TGTGCCAGCAGTTTAGGGAGGGCGGAAGCTTTCTTT. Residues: CASSLGRAEAFF.

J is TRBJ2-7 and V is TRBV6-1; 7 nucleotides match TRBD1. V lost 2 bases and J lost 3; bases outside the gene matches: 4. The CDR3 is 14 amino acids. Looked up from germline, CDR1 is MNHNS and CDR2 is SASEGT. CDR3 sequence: CASSEHRGFYEQYF. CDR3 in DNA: TGTGCCAGCAGTGAACACAGGGGATTCTACGAGCAGTACTTC.

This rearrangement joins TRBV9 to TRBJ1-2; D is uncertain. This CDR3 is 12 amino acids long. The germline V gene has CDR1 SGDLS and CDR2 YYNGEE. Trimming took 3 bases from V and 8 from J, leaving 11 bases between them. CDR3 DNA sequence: TGTGCCAGCAGCGATTTTGCGAGCGGCTACACCTTC. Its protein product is CASSDFASGYTF.

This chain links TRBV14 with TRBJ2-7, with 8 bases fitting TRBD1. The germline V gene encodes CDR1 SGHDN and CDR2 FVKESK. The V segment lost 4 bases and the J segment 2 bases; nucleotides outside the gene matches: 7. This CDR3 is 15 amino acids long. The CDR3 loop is CASSRPGQVPYEQYF. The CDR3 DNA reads TGTGCCAGCAGCCGCCCGGGACAGGTTCCCTACGAGCAGTACTTC.

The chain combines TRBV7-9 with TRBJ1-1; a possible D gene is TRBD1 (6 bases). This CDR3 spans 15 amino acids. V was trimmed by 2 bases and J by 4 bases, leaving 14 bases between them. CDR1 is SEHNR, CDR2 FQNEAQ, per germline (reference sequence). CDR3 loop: CASSLSGQGTTEAFF. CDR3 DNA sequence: TGTGCCAGCAGCTTATCAGGGCAGGGGACCACTGAAGCTTTCTTT.